The clone carrying this T cell receptor beta chain was counted a few times. What it recognizes is unknown. CDR3 size: 18 residues. Germline assignment: CDR1 SGHAT and CDR2 FQDESV (reference sequence). The trim removed 0 bases at V and 1 base at J, leaving 3 bases unmatched. The sample comes from a study of identical twins. TCRdb passed the 5' RACE reads through MiXCR, listing each CDR3 protein once. This table holds a few hundred thousand distinct CDR3 sequences, 9% to 10% found once. General study results and limits: Invariant T cells like MAIT and iNKT could partly confound the zero-insertion analyses.

These data also formed part of another study, on yellow fever vaccine responses in identical twins.

The sequencing input was PBMCs. The sequence was obtained from a woman younger than 30 in good health. The chain carries TRBV11-1 and TRBJ2-5; 15 positions match TRBD2. The CDR3 bases are TGTGCCAGCAGCTTAGCGGGACTAGCGGGAGGATTCCAAGAGACCCAGTACTTC. Its translation: CASSLAGLAGGFQETQYF.